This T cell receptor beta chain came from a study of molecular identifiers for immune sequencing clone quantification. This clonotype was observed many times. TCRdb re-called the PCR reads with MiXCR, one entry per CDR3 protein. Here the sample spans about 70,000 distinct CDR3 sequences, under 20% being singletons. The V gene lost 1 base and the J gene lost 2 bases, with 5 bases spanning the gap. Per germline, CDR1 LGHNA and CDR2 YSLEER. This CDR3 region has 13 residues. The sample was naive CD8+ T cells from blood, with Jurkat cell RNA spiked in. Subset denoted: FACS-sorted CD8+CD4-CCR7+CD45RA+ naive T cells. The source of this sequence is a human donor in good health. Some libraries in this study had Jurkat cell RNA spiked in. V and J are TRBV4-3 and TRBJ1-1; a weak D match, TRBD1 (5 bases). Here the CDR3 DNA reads TGCGCCAGCAGCCAAGGGACAAACACTGAAGCTTTCTTT. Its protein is CASSQGTNTEAFF.